The present T cell receptor beta chain was sequenced within a study of blood T cell repertoires in COVID-19 (dated by TCRdb to 2018 to 2020). Broadly, across the study: Samples covering the acute and convalescent phases of COVID-19 were provided by collaborators in the United States, Italy and Spain. The sample metadata nearly always contained a de-identified subject ID, COVID-19 status, age in years and sex. The repertoires were released in a freely available public database intended as a resource for research on the immune response to SARS-CoV-2. The material from the prospective study consisted of cDNA or gDNA derived from T cells, B-cell-depleted T cells, or PBMCs. The dataset comprised deeply sampled blood TCRbeta repertoires from subjects exposed to, actively infected with, or recovered from COVID-19. The samples were drawn from the first 160 participants of the ongoing ImmuneRACE study and from 1,200 or so subjects provided by 6 global collaborators. HLA class I and class II types, where available, came from metadata supplied by the sample provider rather than from assay-based typing. The research as a whole found: The amount of clinical and demographic metadata varied by source and participant and was provided uncurated.

On this clone: No antigen is known for it. Per-base qualities were not stored, and no clone one base away is much larger.

From the cysteine up to the phenylalanine, the CDR3 has a length of 15 residues. Only the CDR3 DNA stays, 45 bases, in frame from base 1. CDR1 and CDR2 were assigned from the germline V gene as LGHNA and YSLEER. Trimming removed 0 bases from V and 4 bases from J, leaving 13 bases between the germline ends. TCRbeta CDR3 regions were amplified from genomic DNA using the immunoSEQ Assay, a bias-controlled multiplex PCR. The original methods were these. The number of nucleated cells in each sample was estimated by amplification of reference gene primers within the assay. To quantify the absolute abundance of each unique TCRbeta CDR3 rearrangement, sequence reads were collapsed and filtered. For each sample, productive Simpson clonality was calculated by taking the square root of Simpson's diversity index across productive rearrangements. The clones in this table, taken by TCRdb from immuneACCESS, are in-frame only. Not every clone is retained; where verified, under half of the shortfall comes from an unresolved V gene, and the cause of the rest is unknown. D and trimming were read from the DNA, whereas the V and J calls and clone size are those reported in that table. Here the sample has approximately 240,000 clones; around 86% occur a single time. Clones ranked in the top ten supply roughly 3% of the sample.

A second Seattle source provided samples from volunteer blood donors who had recovered from COVID-19. Each collaborating institution followed its own protocols to collect whole blood in K2EDTA tubes. For TCRbeta analysis, collaborators shipped samples in one of three forms: frozen whole blood, isolated PBMCs, or DNA extracted from either of those sample types. Recombination connected TRBV4-3 to TRBJ2-7; D gene: possibly TRBD2, on 6 matching bases. This sequence originates from a woman aged 25 to 39 who had recovered from COVID-19. The source material was peripheral blood. CDR3 protein: CASSQEVRGGYEQYF. The sequence in DNA is TGCGCCAGCAGCCAAGAAGTGCGGGGAGGTTACGAGCAGTACTTC.